The next 32 T cell receptor beta chains were all read from a single sample in a study of cytomegalovirus exposure and HLA in healthy donors. Repertoires were generated with immunoSEQ multiplex PCR, while TCRdb's copy carries only in-frame clones and drops some. The data contain more than 250,000 clones, roughly nine tenths of them singletons. The sample was PBMCs. The receptors derive from a woman aged 30 to 39 in good health and CMV-seropositive.

This clone has a handful of counts. The rearrangement links TRBV6-6 to TRBJ2-5, with 8 bases matching TRBD2. This CDR3 has 15 residues. CDR1 is MNHNY, CDR2 SVGAGI, per germline (reference sequence). V shed 5 bases, J shed 5 bases, and the junction held 10 bases outside the gene matches. This chain's CDR3 is CASSASGLVKETQYF. Written as DNA, the CDR3 is TGTGCCAGCAGTGCCTCGGGACTAGTGAAGGAGACCCAGTACTTC.

This clone was counted between two and nine times. The chain links TRBV4-3 to TRBJ1-2; 10 bases fit TRBD1. The CDR3 extends over 16 amino acids. Germline CDR1 LGHNA, CDR2 YSLEER. The V segment lost 1 base and the J segment 8 bases; nucleotides outside the gene matches: 10. The CDR3 coding sequence is TGCGCCAGCAGCCAAGTAGTCCCCGGGACAGGGGAAGGCTACACCTTC. Translated, it gives CASSQVVPGTGEGYTF.

This sequence joins TRBV13 and TRBJ2-3; unclear D gene. The germline gives CDR1 PRHDT, CDR2 FYEKMQ (reference sequence). Trimming removed 2 bases at V and 2 bases at J, with 11 bases between. The CDR3 totals 15 residues. The chain's CDR3 is CASSLKSVLTDTQYF. CDR3 in DNA: TGTGCCAGCAGCTTAAAGTCGGTGCTCACAGATACGCAGTATTTT.

The CDR3 reads CATRGSGTTGELFF. The CDR3 bases are TGTGCCACCAGAGGATCGGGGACCACCGGGGAGCTGTTTTTT. The genes are TRBV15 and TRBJ2-2, with D perhaps TRBD1 or TRBD2 (5 bases each). Germline V gene sequence: CDR1 LNHNV, CDR2 YYDKDF (reference sequence). Trimming took 6 bases from V and 4 from J, leaving 12 bases between them. The CDR3 is 14 residues long.

The rearrangement links TRBV7-6 to TRBJ2-1, with TRBD2 identical over 15 bases. Germline values: CDR1 SGHVS, CDR2 FNYEAQ. V was pared by 2 bases and J by 7 bases, with 9 bases of the junction left unmatched. The CDR3 length is 18 residues. DNA for the CDR3: TGTGCCAGCAGCTTATCGGGACTAGCGGGAGGCGTACTTAATGAGCAGTTCTTC. It encodes CASSLSGLAGGVLNEQFF.

This rearrangement joins TRBV4-3 to TRBJ2-7; possible D gene TRBD2, 5 bases. V was cut by 4 bases and J by 2 bases, with 18 bases left in between. In germline, CDR1 is LGHNA, CDR2 YSLEER. This CDR3 region has 16 residues. The CDR3 bases are TGCGCCAGCAGCCCCCGAGGTAGCGCCCTCGCCTACGAGCAGTACTTC. It yields the protein CASSPRGSALAYEQYF.

This sequence joins TRBV19 and TRBJ1-2; unclear D gene. There are 17 residues in the CDR3. Germline values: CDR1 LNHDA, CDR2 SQIVND (reference sequence). Trimming removed 3 bases at V and 4 bases at J, with 21 bases between. This CDR3 is CASSISGAILNPYGYTF. CDR3 bases: TGTGCCAGTAGTATTAGCGGAGCGATACTCAATCCCTATGGCTACACCTTC.

CDR3 loop: CASSLSAESSEQFF. The CDR3, as DNA: TGCGCCAGCAGCTTGAGCGCGGAGTCTTCAGAGCAGTTCTTC. This rearrangement joins TRBV5-1 to TRBJ2-1; no reliable D call. The V end was cut by 1 base, the J end by 10 bases, with 15 bases between. Germline-derived CDR1 and CDR2 are SGHRS and YFSETQ. This CDR3 has 14 amino acids.

The chain employs TRBV16 and TRBJ2-7; D possibly uses TRBD1 or TRBD2 (6 bases each). Germline loops: CDR1 KGHSY, CDR2 FQNENV. The CDR3 consists of 16 residues. The CDR3 sequence: CSIAAEGEGVLYEQYF. The CDR3 DNA is TGTTCTATCGCGGCGGAGGGAGAGGGGGTGTTGTACGAGCAGTACTTC.

This chain uses TRBV5-6 with TRBJ2-7; TRBD1 matches at 8 bases. V trimming: 0 bases; J trimming: 4 bases; junction bases outside the gene matches: 3. Germline V gene sequence: CDR1 SGHDT, CDR2 YYEEEE. The CDR3 loop spans 14 amino acids. CDR3 DNA: TGTGCCAGCAGCTTGGGGACAGGGCCATACGAGCAGTACTTC. This gives the protein CASSLGTGPYEQYF.

Here the CDR3 reads CASSLDGRHYEQYF. The CDR3 DNA is TGTGCCAGCAGCTTAGATGGCAGGCACTACGAGCAGTACTTC. The chain uses TRBV11-2 and TRBJ2-7, with D uncertain. V gave up 0 bases and J gave up 3 bases, with 9 bases separating them. The germline V gene encodes CDR1 SGHAT and CDR2 FQNNGV. The CDR3 contains 14 residues.

The genes are TRBV7-2 and TRBJ2-1, with TRBD2 identical over 13 bases. The CDR3 is 21 residues long. V lost 0 bases to trimming and J lost 7 bases; unmatched junction nucleotides: 18. Germline V gene lookup returns CDR1 SGHTA and CDR2 FQGNSA. The CDR3 spells CASSLARGTGTSGIPLNEQFF. The CDR3 bases are TGTGCCAGCAGCTTAGCACGGGGGACAGGGACTAGCGGGATTCCCCTGAATGAGCAGTTCTTC.

The genes are TRBV5-1 and TRBJ2-6; D is undetermined. Trimming shortened V by 2 bases and J by 2 bases, and 8 bases separated the two germline ends. The CDR3 has 15 residues. CDR1 and CDR2 (germline): SGHRS, YFSETQ. CDR3 nucleotide sequence: TGCGCCAGCAGCTTTGAGGTTACTGGGGCCAACGTCCTGACTTTC. Its protein product is CASSFEVTGANVLTF.

V and J are TRBV6-6 and TRBJ1-5; D might be TRBD1 (5 bases). The CDR3 has 13 amino acids. With 7 bases removed from V and 2 bases from J, the gap between germline ends came to 9 bases. The germline V gene has CDR1 MNHNY and CDR2 SVGAGI (reference sequence). The CDR3 DNA sequence: TGTGCCAGCACGGAACAGGGCAATCAGCCCCAGCATTTT. Translated, it gives CASTEQGNQPQHF.

The chain recombines TRBV5-6 with TRBJ1-5, with unresolved D. Trimming stripped 1 base from V and 4 bases from J, with 15 bases between. The CDR3 has 16 amino acids. Germline V gene lookup returns CDR1 SGHDT and CDR2 YYEEEE. CDR3: CASSLFRAGGNQPQHF. In DNA, the CDR3 is TGTGCCAGCAGCTTGTTTCGGGCAGGAGGGAATCAGCCCCAGCATTTT.

This clone has only one observation. The CDR3 DNA reads as TGCGCCAGCAGCCCCCAGACAGGCAACTATGGCTACACCTTC. Residues: CASSPQTGNYGYTF. V gene TRBV5-1 combines with J gene TRBJ1-2; D may be TRBD1 (6 bases). CDR3 length equals 14 residues. Between the trimmed V and J ends, which lost 4 bases and 2 bases, there was a span of 12 bases. CDR1 SGHRS and CDR2 YFSETQ come from the germline V gene.

The chain has TRBV27 and TRBJ1-5; 7 bases line up with TRBD1. The ends lost 3 bases at V and 0 bases at J; junction bases unmatched: 8. The CDR3 consists of 17 residues. The germline gives CDR1 MNHEY, CDR2 SMNVEV (reference sequence). CDR3 DNA: TGTGCCAGCAGTTTGCACGACAGGGATTATAGCAATCAGCCCCAGCATTTT. It encodes CASSLHDRDYSNQPQHF.

The genes are TRBV2 and TRBJ1-5, with D hard to call. The CDR3 runs 16 residues. V was pared by 6 bases and J by 5 bases, with 20 bases between. Germline CDR1 is SNHLY and CDR2 is FYNNEI. The CDR3: CASSGPLSGSYQPQHF. In DNA form, the CDR3 reads TGTGCCAGCAGCGGCCCCTTGAGCGGGTCATATCAGCCCCAGCATTTT.

J is TRBJ2-1 and V is TRBV29-1; the match to TRBD1 covers 8 bases. Trimming took 4 bases from V and 7 from J; bases not matched to a gene: 6. The CDR3 contains 13 residues. The germline gives CDR1 SQVTM, CDR2 ANQGSEA. The CDR3 bases are TGCAGCGTTGCCCGACAGGGGTTAAATGAGCAGTTCTTC. Translated: CSVARQGLNEQFF.

This clone came up once. The chain joins TRBV30 to TRBJ1-1; D perhaps matches TRBD1 (5 bases). The CDR3 has 14 amino acids. Germline CDR1 and CDR2: GTSNPN and SVGIG (reference sequence). Trimming stripped 3 bases from V and 8 bases from J, with 19 bases between. CDR3 DNA: TGTGCCTGGAGAATACTTCTGGGGCCCGGGGAAGCTTTCTTT. Protein sequence: CAWRILLGPGEAFF. Using reference TRBV30 and TRBJ1-1 for the parts outside the CDR3, the full variable domain is SQTIHQWPATLVQPVGSPLSLECTVEGTSNPNLYWYRQAAGRGLQLLFYSVGIGQISSEVPQNLSASRPQDRQFILSSKKLLLSDSGFYLCAWRILLGPGEAFFGQGTRLTVV.

In DNA, the CDR3 is TGTGCCAGCACCGACAGGGGGCGTGGGGCCAACGTCCTGACTTTC. Its translation is CASTDRGRGANVLTF. The chain combines TRBV27 with TRBJ2-6, with 10 bases that match TRBD1. Germline values: CDR1 MNHEY, CDR2 SMNVEV (reference sequence). The CDR3 length is 15 residues. Germline trimming cut 7 bases from V and 3 bases from J; bases unmatched to any gene: 3.

V usage is TRBV7-9 and J usage is TRBJ2-3; D ambiguous. V was clipped by 3 bases and J by 6 bases, with 7 bases between them. Looked up from germline, CDR1 is SEHNR and CDR2 is FQNEAQ (reference sequence). The CDR3 extends over 12 amino acids. In DNA, the CDR3 is TGTGCCAGCAGCTTCCTCGAGGATACGCAGTATTTT. Protein product: CASSFLEDTQYF.

This rearrangement joins TRBV19 to TRBJ2-1, with a weak D call TRBD2 (6 bases). CDR1 and CDR2 from the germline V gene are LNHDA and SQIVND (reference sequence). Trimming took 6 bases from V and 6 from J, leaving 15 bases between them. The CDR3 sequence is 14 residues long. The CDR3 protein is CASSSGGVGNEQFF. The CDR3 nucleotides read TGTGCCAGTAGCAGCGGAGGGGTAGGCAATGAGCAGTTCTTC.

The gene calls are TRBV28 and TRBJ2-2; D uncertain. V lost 3 bases and J lost 4, with 12 bases in between. The CDR3 sequence is 15 residues long. From germline, CDR1 is MDHEN and CDR2 SYDVKM. The CDR3: CASSFVRLGTGELFF. The CDR3, as DNA: TGTGCCAGCAGTTTTGTGAGGCTTGGCACCGGGGAGCTGTTTTTT.

This clone was observed many times. The V gene is TRBV30, the J gene TRBJ1-2; D is possibly TRBD1 (6 bases). The germline V and J ends were trimmed by 3 bases and 4 bases, with 9 bases remaining between them. Germline-derived CDR1 and CDR2 are GTSNPN and SVGIG (reference sequence). The CDR3 totals 12 residues. In nucleotides, the CDR3 is TGTGCCTGGAGGCAGGGGATCTATGGCTACACCTTC. As protein: CAWRQGIYGYTF.

With regard to this clone: This sample includes further DNA sequences coding for the same CDR3. The V and J genes are TRBV5-1 and TRBJ2-1; 11 nucleotides match TRBD2. CDR1 and CDR2 from the germline V gene are SGHRS and YFSETQ. The CDR3 extends over 15 amino acids. V lost 1 base, J lost 7 bases, and 4 bases stayed unmatched. This chain's CDR3 is CASSLLAGGGNEQFF. DNA for the CDR3: TGCGCCAGCAGCTTGCTAGCGGGAGGTGGAAATGAGCAGTTCTTC. The full variable domain, with the rest looked up from reference TRBV5-1 and TRBJ2-1, is KAGVTQTPRYLIKTRGQQVTLSCSPISGHRSVSWYQQTPGQGLQFLFEYFSETQRNKGNFPGRFSGRQFSNSRSEMNVSTLELGDSALYLCASSLLAGGGNEQFFGPGTRLTVL.

The rearrangement links TRBV27 to TRBJ2-3; 8 nucleotides align to TRBD2. Trimming at V came to 5 bases and at J to 3 bases, leaving 13 bases not matched to a gene. This CDR3 contains 17 residues. The V gene's germline CDR1 is MNHEY and CDR2 SMNVEV (reference sequence). The chain's CDR3 is CASSNPSLAAGTDTQYF. The DNA of the CDR3 is TGTGCCAGCAGTAACCCGTCACTAGCGGCCGGGACAGATACGCAGTATTTT.

The chain joins TRBV2 to TRBJ2-7, with a weak D call TRBD2 (7 bases). CDR1 and CDR2 from the germline V gene are SNHLY and FYNNEI. Trimming cost V 1 base and J 5 bases, with 12 bases left between them. This CDR3 contains 14 residues. This CDR3 reads CASSEGGGRDEQYF. DNA for the CDR3: TGTGCCAGCAGTGAAGGGGGGGGCCGCGACGAGCAGTACTTC.

The chain employs TRBV21-1 and TRBJ1-1; the table calls TRBD1, which could not be checked here. TRBV21-1 is designated a pseudogene. CDR3 size: 14 residues. This CDR3 is CASSKVSQENEAFF. Written as DNA, the CDR3 is TGTGCCAGCAGCAAAGTCTCACAGGAGAATGAAGCTTTCTTT.

J is TRBJ1-2 and V is TRBV5-5; 9 bases match TRBD1. CDR3 length: 14 amino acids. Germline V lookup: CDR1 SGHKS, CDR2 YYEKEE (reference sequence). The V and J ends lost 4 bases and 3 bases, in that order; junction bases with no gene match: 4. The CDR3 loop reads CASSRQGEDYGYTF. Written as DNA, the CDR3 is TGTGCCAGCAGCAGACAGGGGGAGGACTATGGCTACACCTTC.

The chain links TRBV10-3 to TRBJ1-4; no firm D call. This CDR3 has 13 amino acids. CDR1 is ENHRY and CDR2 is SYGVKD in the germline V gene. Trimming removed 6 bases at V and 3 bases at J, with 8 bases between. CDR3 sequence (DNA): TGTGCCATCAGCTCCCAAGCTAATGAAAAACTGTTTTTT. Residues: CAISSQANEKLFF.

The chain joins TRBV7-6 to TRBJ1-5, with D unresolved. Trimming pared 3 bases from V and 4 bases from J, leaving 7 bases between. The CDR3 totals 13 residues. Germline V gene sequence: CDR1 SGHVS, CDR2 FNYEAQ. The CDR3 loop is CASSLDDNQPQHF. CDR3 nucleotides: TGTGCCAGCAGCTTGGATGATAATCAGCCCCAGCATTTT.